One sample yielded the 19 T cell receptor beta chains listed below, sequenced in a study of blood T cell repertoires in COVID-19. Sequencing used immunoSEQ multiplex PCR; TCRdb keeps in-frame clones, though not all of them. The sample consists of roughly 280,000 clones, about 88% of them appearing once. The sample taken for sequencing was peripheral blood. The origin of the receptors is a man aged 30-40 years with active or convalescent COVID-19.

V is TRBV5-4 and J is TRBJ2-7; TRBD1 matches at 8 bases. The CDR3 has 14 amino acids. From germline, CDR1 is SGHNT and CDR2 YYREEE (reference sequence). V lost 4 bases, J lost 3 bases, and 6 bases stayed unmatched. CDR3 coding DNA: TGTGCCAGCAGCGGCGGGACAGGTAGCTACGAGCAGTACTTC. Its translation is CASSGGTGSYEQYF.

The rearrangement links TRBV6-5 to TRBJ1-2; TRBD1 matches 10 bases. CDR1 MNHEY and CDR2 SVGAGI come from the germline V gene. CDR3 size: 12 residues. The V segment lost 6 bases and the J segment 8 bases; nucleotides outside the gene matches: 3. For the CDR3, the DNA is TGTGCCAGCAGCGACAGGGGGCACGGCTACACCTTC. Protein product: CASSDRGHGYTF.

This chain joins TRBV27 and TRBJ2-1; 11 positions match TRBD2. In germline, CDR1 is MNHEY, CDR2 SMNVEV (reference sequence). The CDR3 extends over 16 amino acids. V lost 2 bases and J lost 8; bases outside the gene matches: 8. The CDR3 DNA reads as TGTGCCAGCAGTTTAGGAATGGGGACTAGCGGCGATGAGCAGTTCTTC. This encodes CASSLGMGTSGDEQFF.

J is TRBJ1-1 and V is TRBV23-1; D unclear. TRBV23-1 is placed among ORFs of uncertain function. The ends were cut back, 1 base at V and 4 bases at J, with 25 bases in the middle. This CDR3 has 19 residues. CDR3 region: CASSQYTLGLIGEATEAFF. CDR3 nucleotide sequence: TGCGCCAGCAGTCAATATACTTTGGGTCTCATCGGAGAGGCCACTGAAGCTTTCTTT.

The rearrangement links TRBV18 to TRBJ1-1; D not certain. The CDR3 consists of 15 residues. The V gene's germline CDR1 is KGHSH and CDR2 LQKENI. Trimming took off 2 bases at V and 4 bases at J, with 14 bases between the two ends. CDR3 in DNA: TGTGCCAGCTCACCAATGCGAGAGGTTGGCACTGAAGCTTTCTTT. It translates to CASSPMREVGTEAFF.

The chain links TRBV15 to TRBJ1-5; a weak D match, TRBD1 (6 bases). There are 15 residues in the CDR3. Trimming took off 3 bases at V and 7 bases at J, with 16 bases between the two ends. The germline gives CDR1 LNHNV, CDR2 YYDKDF (reference sequence). CDR3 in amino acids: CATSRSTGKFQPQHF. The DNA for the CDR3 is TGTGCCACCAGCAGGAGTACAGGGAAATTCCAGCCCCAGCATTTT.

V and J are TRBV28 and TRBJ1-5; weak D call: TRBD1 (5 bases). Germline lookup yields CDR1 MDHEN and CDR2 SYDVKM. V was trimmed by 5 bases and J by 6 bases, leaving 11 bases between them. The CDR3 loop spans 13 amino acids. CDR3 protein: CASSLGGAQPQHF. The CDR3 nucleotides are TGTGCCAGCAGTCTAGGAGGGGCTCAGCCCCAGCATTTT.

This clone was seen many times. The chain uses TRBV5-6 and TRBJ2-1; a possible D gene is TRBD2 (6 bases). The CDR3 sequence is 14 residues long. The germline V and J ends were trimmed by 7 bases and 3 bases, with 14 bases remaining between them. Germline V gene lookup returns CDR1 SGHDT and CDR2 YYEEEE. CDR3 in DNA: TGTGCCAGCGCCTACGGGGGAAACTACAATGAGCAGTTCTTC. This translates into CASAYGGNYNEQFF.

V is TRBV9 and J is TRBJ1-2; TRBD1 might be the D (6 bases). CDR1 SGDLS and CDR2 YYNGEE come from the germline V gene. The CDR3 runs 14 residues. The germline V and J ends were trimmed by 7 bases and 3 bases, with 16 bases remaining between them. The CDR3 nucleotides read TGTGCCAGCGGACAGACAGTGTCCCACTATGGCTACACCTTC. It is translated as CASGQTVSHYGYTF.

The chain combines TRBV28 with TRBJ1-1; D possibly corresponds to TRBD1 (5 bases). V lost 8 bases to trimming and J lost 5 bases, with 18 bases between them. CDR1 MDHEN and CDR2 SYDVKM come from the germline V gene. The CDR3 runs to 14 residues. The CDR3 protein is CASLEPSRGTEAFF. The CDR3 bases are TGTGCCAGCCTTGAACCGAGCCGGGGGACTGAAGCTTTCTTT.

V and J are TRBV19 and TRBJ1-1; 9 bases map to TRBD1. The CDR3 contains 17 residues. With 3 bases clipped from V and 4 bases from J, the junction kept 12 bases outside the gene matches. Germline lookup yields CDR1 LNHDA and CDR2 SQIVND (reference sequence). Here the CDR3 reads CASSMMGDRVMGTEAFF. CDR3 bases: TGTGCCAGTAGTATGATGGGGGACAGGGTAATGGGCACTGAAGCTTTCTTT.

The CDR3, as DNA: TGTGCCAGCAGCTTAGCGGCAAAGGACGCGCGGGTCAATGAGCAGTTCTTC. Translated, it gives CASSLAAKDARVNEQFF. This sequence joins TRBV13 and TRBJ2-1; D perhaps matches TRBD2 (5 bases). Germline V gene lookup returns CDR1 PRHDT and CDR2 FYEKMQ (reference sequence). This CDR3 is built from 17 residues. Trimming pared 1 base from V and 6 bases from J, leaving 19 bases between.

Details on this clone: This same CDR3 is encoded by further DNA sequences in the sample. This chain joins TRBV12-3 or TRBV12-4 and TRBJ1-1; D uncertain. Trimming removed 2 bases at V and 2 bases at J, with 3 bases between. The CDR3 totals 12 residues. CDR3 nucleotides: TGTGCCAGCAGTTTACTAAACACTGAAGCTTTCTTT. Its translation is CASSLLNTEAFF.

This clone was detected only a few times. The chain uses TRBV29-1 and TRBJ1-1, with TRBD1 as a possible D gene (5 bases). The ends were cut back, 6 bases at V and 1 base at J, with 12 bases in the middle. CDR1 SQVTM and CDR2 ANQGSEA come from the germline V gene. This CDR3 comprises 13 residues. The CDR3 loop is CSVAGRSNTEAFF. DNA of the CDR3: TGCAGCGTGGCGGGACGGTCGAACACTGAAGCTTTCTTT. The full variable domain, its missing parts supplied by reference TRBV29-1 and TRBJ1-1, is SAVISQKPSRDICQRGTSLTIQCQVDSQVTMMFWYRQQPGQSLTLIATANQGSEATYESGFVIDKFPISRPNLTFSTLTVSNMSPEDSSIYLCSVAGRSNTEAFFGQGTRLTVV.

The V call is TRBV18, the J call TRBJ2-4; 9 nucleotides match TRBD2. CDR3 length equals 16 residues. The germline gives CDR1 KGHSH, CDR2 LQKENI. V gave up 3 bases and J gave up 0 bases; unmatched junction bases: 3. The CDR3 spells CASSPRGGVAKNIQYF. The CDR3 nucleotides are TGTGCCAGCTCACCGCGGGGGGGAGTAGCCAAAAACATTCAGTACTTC.

The chain couples TRBV19 to TRBJ1-1; 10 bases line up with TRBD1. The junction had 5 bases not matched to a gene; V was cut back by 4 bases and J by 0 bases. This CDR3 region has 16 residues. Germline CDR1 LNHDA, CDR2 SQIVND (reference sequence). CDR3 region: CASSRPGQGMNTEAFF. The CDR3, as DNA: TGTGCCAGTAGTAGACCGGGACAGGGGATGAACACTGAAGCTTTCTTT.

The rearrangement joins TRBV27 to TRBJ1-2; TRBD1 is a possible D gene (5 bases). Germline CDR1 and CDR2: MNHEY and SMNVEV (reference sequence). CDR3 length: 13 amino acids. Trimming left V 2 bases short and J 4 bases short, with 8 bases between. CDR3 sequence reads: CASSLQGTYGYTF. CDR3 coding DNA: TGTGCCAGCAGTTTACAGGGTACCTATGGCTACACCTTC.

The rearrangement links TRBV4-1 to TRBJ2-1, with D possibly being TRBD2 (6 bases). The CDR3 covers 14 residues. Germline values: CDR1 MGHRA, CDR2 YSYEKL. The ends were cut back, 6 bases at V and 4 bases at J, with 13 bases in the middle. Here the CDR3 DNA reads TGCGCCAGCAGGTTGGTCGCGGGGTACAATGAGCAGTTCTTC. Protein sequence: CASRLVAGYNEQFF.

The chain uses TRBV19 and TRBJ1-4; D is undetermined. V lost 5 bases and J lost 7, with 8 bases in between. The CDR3 is 12 residues long. CDR1 is LNHDA and CDR2 is SQIVND in the germline V gene (reference sequence). This chain's CDR3 is CASSEQPEKLFF. CDR3 DNA: TGTGCCAGTAGTGAACAGCCTGAAAAACTGTTTTTT.